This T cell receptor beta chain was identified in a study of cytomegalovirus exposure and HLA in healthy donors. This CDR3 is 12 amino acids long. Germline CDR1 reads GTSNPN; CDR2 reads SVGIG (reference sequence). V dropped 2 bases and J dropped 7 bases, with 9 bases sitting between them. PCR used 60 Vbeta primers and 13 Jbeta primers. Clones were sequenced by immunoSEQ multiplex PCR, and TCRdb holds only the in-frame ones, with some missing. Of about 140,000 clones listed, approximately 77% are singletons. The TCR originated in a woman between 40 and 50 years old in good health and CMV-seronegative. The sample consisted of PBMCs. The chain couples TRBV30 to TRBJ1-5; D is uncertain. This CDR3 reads CAWSLSAQPQHF. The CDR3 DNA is TGTGCCTGGAGTCTTAGTGCGCAGCCCCAGCATTTT.